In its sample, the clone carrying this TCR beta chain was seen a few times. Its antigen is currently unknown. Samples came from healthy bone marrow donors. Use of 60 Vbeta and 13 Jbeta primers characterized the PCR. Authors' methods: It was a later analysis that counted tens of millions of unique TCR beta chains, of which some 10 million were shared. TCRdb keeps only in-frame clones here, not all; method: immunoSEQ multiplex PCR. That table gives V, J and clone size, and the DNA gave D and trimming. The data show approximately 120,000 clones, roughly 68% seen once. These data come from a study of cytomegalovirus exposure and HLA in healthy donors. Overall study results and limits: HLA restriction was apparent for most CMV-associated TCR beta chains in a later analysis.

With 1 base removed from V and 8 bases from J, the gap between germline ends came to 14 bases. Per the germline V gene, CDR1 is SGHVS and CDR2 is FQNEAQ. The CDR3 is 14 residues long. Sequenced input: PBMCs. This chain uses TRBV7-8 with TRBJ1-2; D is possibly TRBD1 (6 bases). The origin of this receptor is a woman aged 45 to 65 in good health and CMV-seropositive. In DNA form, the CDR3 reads TGTGCCAGCAGCTTAGGGAACAGGGAAGGCGGCTACACCTTC. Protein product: CASSLGNREGGYTF.